This T cell receptor (beta chain) was recorded in a study of CD8 T cells in ankylosing spondylitis. Findings and limits, study-wide: Relatively scarce in peripheral blood, disease-linked clones were CD8+.

Scientists made TCR beta libraries using quantitative 5'-RACE with molecular barcodes. MiXCR, run by TCRdb on the 5' RACE reads, gives a single entry per CDR3 protein. This table holds just over 300,000 distinct CDR3 sequences, 20% found once. This clonotype was detected ten times or more. Its antigen is not known. The CDR3 spans 15 residues. Deletions cut 3 bases from V and 0 bases from J, with 11 bases between. Germline CDR1 and CDR2: SGHRS and YFSETQ. This sequence joins TRBV5-1 and TRBJ2-3; D ambiguous. The receptor was isolated from a female donor with ankylosing spondylitis or in good health (not recorded which). The specimen sequenced was blood, either unsorted or a sorted T cell fraction (not recorded which). The CDR3 coding sequence is TGCGCCAGCAGCTCTGAAGTGGGGAGCACAGATACGCAGTATTTT. It is translated as CASSSEVGSTDTQYF. Filled out from reference TRBV5-1 and TRBJ2-3, the complete variable domain reads KAGVTQTPRYLIKTRGQQVTLSCSPISGHRSVSWYQQTPGQGLQFLFEYFSETQRNKGNFPGRFSGRQFSNSRSEMNVSTLELGDSALYLCASSSEVGSTDTQYFGPGTRLTVL.